The clone carrying this TCR beta chain was recorded a few times. Its antigen is not identified. The source of the sample is a study of molecular identifiers for immune sequencing clone quantification. Points from the study as a whole: Same-barcode identical TCR molecules could make highly expanded clones look smaller than they are.

This CDR3 has 15 residues. V was trimmed by 10 bases and J by 5 bases, leaving 20 bases between them. TCRdb processed the PCR reads anew with MiXCR; each CDR3 protein has one entry. This table has around 470,000 distinct CDR3 sequences, about 26% appearing once. The TCR comes from a human donor in good health. Some libraries in this study had Jurkat cell RNA spiked in. Sequenced sample: naive CD8+ T cells from blood, with Jurkat cell RNA spiked in. Subset: FACS-sorted CD8+CD4-CCR7+CD45RA+ naive T cells. J is TRBJ2-2 and V is TRBV12-3 or TRBV12-4; D remains ambiguous. In nucleotides, the CDR3 is TGTGCCACCGACGACACGTCCCGGCGAACCGGGGAGCTGTTTTTT. It specifies CATDDTSRRTGELFF.